This TCR beta chain originates from a study of T cell responses to AZD1222 COVID-19 vaccine. TCRdb keeps only in-frame clones here, not all; method: immunoSEQ multiplex PCR. The sample shows 180,000 or so clones, 85% to 95% of them seen only once. This CDR3 contains 13 residues. The germline CDR1 and CDR2 sequences are SGDLS and YYNGEE. V was trimmed by 0 bases and J by 3 bases, leaving 3 bases between them. The material sequenced was peripheral blood, taken on day 0 of AZD1222 vaccination. This clonotype was sampled from an adult in good health. The chain links TRBV9 to TRBJ1-4; D is uncertain. The CDR3 loop is CASSVDPNEKLFF. The CDR3 bases are TGTGCCAGCAGCGTAGACCCTAATGAAAAACTGTTTTTT.